The 29 T cell receptor beta chains below were found in one sample sequenced in a study of identical twins (dated by TCRdb to between 2015 and 2016). The method behind the library was 5' RACE. Data came from an Illumina HiSeq 2000. Starting from the raw public reads, TCRdb applied fastp trimming at Q25, assembled clones with MiXCR and retained in-frame beta chains. Rows are combined by CDR3 protein, so each entry shows the most common genes and DNA. This sample holds 550,000 to 700,000 distinct CDR3 sequences; 9.5% to 10% were observed only once. The ten top clones hold roughly 3% of the sample. These data were likewise used in another study, on yellow fever vaccine responses in identical twins.

Specimen: PBMCs. These receptors came from a woman younger than 30 in good health.

In this sample, this clonotype turned up many times. This chain links TRBV6-1 with TRBJ1-6; tentatively, D is TRBD1 (5 bases). V was shortened by 8 bases and J by 6 bases, with 26 bases between the two germline ends. The CDR3 has 18 amino acids. Germline loops: CDR1 MNHNS, CDR2 SASEGT. CDR3 nucleotide sequence: TGTGCCAGCGGGTGGATGGGCAACTCGAGGGGCCTTAATTCACCCCTCCACTTT. Encoded protein: CASGWMGNSRGLNSPLHF.

In nucleotides, the CDR3 is TGCGCCAGCAGCCAAACTAGCGGGAGGTTCGGCGGGGAGCTGTTTTTT. Translation gives CASSQTSGRFGGELFF. The rearrangement links TRBV4-3 to TRBJ2-2, with 12 bases identical to TRBD2. This CDR3 is built from 16 residues. V shed 2 bases and J 7 bases; nucleotides not matched to a gene: 5. CDR1 and CDR2 (germline): LGHNA, YSLEER.

This clonotype has a handful of counts. The rearrangement links TRBV6-4 to TRBJ2-7, with 11 bases lining up with TRBD1. The CDR3 spans 19 residues. Per the germline V gene, CDR1 is MRHNA and CDR2 is SNTAGT. J lost 0 bases, V lost 6 bases, and 16 bases had no gene match. In DNA form, the CDR3 reads TGTGCCAGCAGGAGATTGGGACAGGGGGTTCAATCCAGCTCCTACGAGCAGTACTTC. It is translated as CASRRLGQGVQSSSYEQYF.

V gene TRBV2 combines with J gene TRBJ2-2, with 8 bases lining up with TRBD1. Germline-derived CDR1 and CDR2 are SNHLY and FYNNEI. The CDR3 spans 14 residues. J lost 5 bases, V lost 4 bases, and 3 bases had no gene match. CDR3 region: CASSVRQGTGELFF. CDR3 DNA: TGTGCCAGCAGTGTTCGACAGGGGACCGGGGAGCTGTTTTTT.

The CDR3 region has the DNA TGTGCCACCTCACAGGGGGATACGCAGTATTTT. Translating gives CATSQGDTQYF. This rearrangement joins TRBV24-1 to TRBJ2-3; 7 bases are a match to TRBD1. Germline V gene sequence: CDR1 KGHDR, CDR2 SFDVKD. This CDR3 region has 11 residues. The ends lost 9 bases at V and 6 bases at J; junction bases unmatched: 2.

The chain is built from TRBV2 and TRBJ2-1; D gene unclear. In germline, CDR1 is SNHLY, CDR2 FYNNEI. This CDR3 has 15 residues. V was clipped by 4 bases and J by 0 bases, with 10 bases between them. The CDR3: CASSGWASSYNEQFF. The CDR3 coding sequence is TGTGCCAGCAGTGGATGGGCTAGCTCCTACAATGAGCAGTTCTTC. The complete variable domain, with remaining parts taken from reference TRBV2 and TRBJ2-1, reads EPEVTQTPSHQVTQMGQEVILRCVPISNHLYFYWYRQILGQKVEFLVSFYNNEISEKSEIFDDQFSVERPDGSNFTLKIRSTKLEDSAMYFCASSGWASSYNEQFFGPGTRLTVL.

The sample holds many counts of this clonotype. This chain joins TRBV12-3 or TRBV12-4 and TRBJ2-3; tentatively, D is TRBD1 or TRBD2 (5 bases each). There are 20 residues in the CDR3. V was shortened by 5 bases and J by 3 bases, with 30 bases between the two germline ends. CDR3 residues: CASSPKGRSDTRWGTDTQYF. The DNA of the CDR3 is TGTGCCAGCAGTCCCAAGGGTCGGTCGGACACCCGCTGGGGGACAGATACGCAGTATTTT.

The chain has TRBV7-2 and TRBJ2-7; D is unclear. The germline V gene has CDR1 SGHTA and CDR2 FQGNSA. This CDR3 is built from 12 residues. The V gene lost 9 bases and the J gene lost 2 bases, with 11 bases spanning the gap. The CDR3 nucleotides are TGTGCCAGTCGGACGGAACCCTACGAGCAGTACTTC. Translated: CASRTEPYEQYF.

This clonotype has at least ten counts. The CDR3 bases are TGTGCCACCAGGTCATCCAGGGGGTACCAAGAGACCCAGTACTTC. It yields the protein CATRSSRGYQETQYF. This rearrangement joins TRBV15 to TRBJ2-5, with TRBD1 matching over 7 bases. CDR1 is LNHNV, CDR2 YYDKDF, per germline (reference sequence). This CDR3 is built from 15 residues. V lost 6 bases to trimming and J lost 0 bases; unmatched junction nucleotides: 7.

This rearrangement joins TRBV20-1 to TRBJ2-5; 12 nucleotides match TRBD2. With 6 bases clipped from V and 6 bases from J, the junction kept 5 bases outside the gene matches. CDR1 and CDR2 from the germline V gene are DFQATT and SNEGSKA (reference sequence). The CDR3 runs 13 residues. CDR3 sequence reads: CSALAGGQKTQYF. The CDR3 region has the DNA TGCAGTGCCCTAGCGGGAGGGCAGAAGACCCAGTACTTC.

This clonotype was detected ten times or more. The V gene is TRBV15, the J gene TRBJ1-1; perhaps TRBD1 as D (5 bases). V was clipped by 8 bases and J by 7 bases, with 17 bases between them. The CDR3 sequence is 13 residues long. The germline V gene has CDR1 LNHNV and CDR2 YYDKDF (reference sequence). CDR3 sequence: CATYVLGANEAFF. For the CDR3, the DNA is TGTGCCACCTACGTCCTTGGGGCTAATGAAGCTTTCTTT.

This clonotype was counted a few times. The rearrangement uses TRBV7-2 and TRBJ2-7; 14 bases agree with TRBD2. V shed 4 bases and J 1 base; nucleotides not matched to a gene: 3. The CDR3 is 16 amino acids. Germline loops: CDR1 SGHTA, CDR2 FQGNSA. The CDR3: CASSSRLAGGSYEQYF. The DNA of the CDR3 is TGTGCCAGCAGCTCCAGACTAGCGGGAGGGTCCTACGAGCAGTACTTC.

This clonotype appeared a few times. The V gene is TRBV3-1, the J gene TRBJ2-1; TRBD2 aligns across 8 bases. The trim removed 1 base at V and 9 bases at J, leaving 11 bases unmatched. The CDR3 length is 16 residues. In germline, CDR1 is LGHDT, CDR2 YNNKEL (reference sequence). The DNA of the CDR3 is TGTGCCAGCAGCCAAGCCTCCCTCATAGCGGGAACTGAGCAGTTCTTC. Translation gives CASSQASLIAGTEQFF.

This chain links TRBV20-1 with TRBJ2-7; D is ambiguous. Germline-derived CDR1 and CDR2 are DFQATT and SNEGSKA (reference sequence). V lost 3 bases to trimming and J lost 6 bases, with 15 bases between them. The CDR3 has 13 amino acids. Here the CDR3 reads CSARAVGKGEQYF. CDR3 bases: TGCAGTGCTAGGGCGGTAGGGAAGGGCGAGCAGTACTTC.

There are a few counts of this clonotype. The chain joins TRBV29-1 to TRBJ2-2, with no clear D. The V gene's germline CDR1 is SQVTM and CDR2 ANQGSEA. The CDR3 is made up of 14 amino acids. V dropped 5 bases and J dropped 2 bases, with 12 bases sitting between them. The CDR3 nucleotides are TGCAGCGTTTCAAGGGTTGGAAACACCGGGGAGCTGTTTTTT. Encoded protein: CSVSRVGNTGELFF.

The chain joins TRBV20-1 to TRBJ2-1, with D possibly matching TRBD2 (6 bases). Germline assignment: CDR1 DFQATT and CDR2 SNEGSKA (reference sequence). V lost 0 bases to trimming and J lost 4 bases, with 13 bases between them. This CDR3 has 15 residues. The CDR3 DNA reads as TGCAGTGCTAGAGATGATGGGGACTTATACAATGAGCAGTTCTTC. Its translation is CSARDDGDLYNEQFF.

This clonotype has just one count. J is TRBJ2-5 and V is TRBV6-5; 7 nucleotides line up with TRBD2. CDR3 size: 14 residues. Trimming at V came to 2 bases and at J to 4 bases, leaving 4 bases not matched to a gene. CDR1 MNHEY and CDR2 SVGAGI come from the germline V gene. The CDR3 DNA reads as TGTGCCAGCAGTTACCTAAAGCGGGGAGAGACCCAGTACTTC. Amino acid sequence: CASSYLKRGETQYF.

This clonotype has only a few counts. The chain recombines TRBV7-9 with TRBJ1-4; tentatively, D is TRBD1 (6 bases). V lost 3 bases and J 8 bases, leaving 16 bases between the germline ends. This CDR3 is built from 15 residues. Germline-derived CDR1 and CDR2 are SEHNR and FQNEAQ (reference sequence). CDR3 in amino acids: CASSFLQGGGEKLFF. The CDR3, as DNA: TGTGCCAGCAGCTTCTTACAGGGAGGAGGGGAAAAACTGTTTTTT.

J is TRBJ1-1 and V is TRBV14; D ambiguous. The CDR3 is made up of 14 amino acids. Germline CDR1 SGHDN, CDR2 FVKESK. The V and J ends lost 0 bases and 4 bases respectively, with 9 bases between them. CDR3 bases: TGTGCCAGCAGCCAAGAGTTGAGGTTCACTGAAGCTTTCTTT. Its protein is CASSQELRFTEAFF.

The chain links TRBV14 to TRBJ2-1; 14 bases match TRBD2. Germline V lookup: CDR1 SGHDN, CDR2 FVKESK. The CDR3 contains 16 residues. J gave up 9 bases and V 3 bases, and 7 bases lay outside the gene matches. The CDR3 spells CASSQRTSGGSGEQFF. In DNA, the CDR3 is TGTGCCAGCAGCCAGCGGACTAGCGGGGGGAGTGGTGAGCAGTTCTTC.

This clonotype was counted only a few times. The chain joins TRBV5-1 to TRBJ2-7, with unresolved D. The germline CDR1 and CDR2 sequences are SGHRS and YFSETQ. V was pared by 4 bases and J by 7 bases, with 18 bases between. This CDR3 spans 14 amino acids. The CDR3 DNA follows: TGCGCCAGCAGCGTTGGGGATCCAGCCGTTGAGCAGTACTTC. Residues: CASSVGDPAVEQYF.

This clonotype was seen many times. V is TRBV5-1 and J is TRBJ2-3; 7 bases align to TRBD2. Germline CDR1 SGHRS, CDR2 YFSETQ. The J segment lost 0 bases and the V segment lost 0 bases, leaving 7 bases of the junction unmatched. The CDR3 runs 17 residues. The CDR3 coding sequence is TGCGCCAGCAGCTTGGGAGTAGCGGGCCCTAGCACAGATACGCAGTATTTT. Translating it yields CASSLGVAGPSTDTQYF.

This clonotype was detected only a few times. This rearrangement joins TRBV11-2 to TRBJ2-1; 7 positions match TRBD2. Germline values: CDR1 SGHAT, CDR2 FQNNGV. The CDR3 is 16 amino acids. J was trimmed by 3 bases and V by 5 bases; bases with no gene match: 10. The CDR3 loop reads CASSAPRGRDYNEQFF. The CDR3 DNA follows: TGTGCCAGCAGCGCTCCGCGAGGGAGGGACTACAATGAGCAGTTCTTC.

This clonotype was counted ten times or more. The V gene is TRBV29-1, the J gene TRBJ2-7, with unresolved D. Per the germline V gene, CDR1 is SQVTM and CDR2 is ANQGSEA. Trimming left V 7 bases short and J 0 bases short, with 10 bases between. The CDR3 runs 12 residues. Here the CDR3 reads CSATVNSYEQYF. In nucleotides, the CDR3 is TGCAGCGCGACTGTTAACTCCTACGAGCAGTACTTC.

This clonotype has only a few counts. The chain carries TRBV4-3 and TRBJ2-1, with TRBD2 matching 9 bases. CDR3 size: 19 residues. Looked up from germline, CDR1 is LGHNA and CDR2 is YSLEER. V was clipped by 0 bases and J by 4 bases; unmatched bases: 13. Here the CDR3 reads CASSQELTSGRLAYNEQFF. DNA for the CDR3: TGCGCCAGCAGCCAAGAGCTGACAAGCGGGAGGCTCGCTTACAATGAGCAGTTCTTC.

The J gene is TRBJ2-1, the V gene TRBV7-9; maybe TRBD1 (5 bases). In germline, CDR1 is SEHNR, CDR2 FQNEAQ (reference sequence). The CDR3 is 16 amino acids. Trimming removed 5 bases at V and 0 bases at J, with 14 bases between. CDR3 DNA sequence: TGTGCCAGCAGCGACTCGGACACTTACTCCTACAATGAGCAGTTCTTC. Protein product: CASSDSDTYSYNEQFF.

The chain joins TRBV14 to TRBJ2-1, with D perhaps matching TRBD2 (6 bases). CDR3 size: 15 residues. Germline-derived CDR1 and CDR2 are SGHDN and FVKESK. With 8 bases removed from V and 0 bases from J, the gap between germline ends came to 14 bases. CDR3 region: CASAWGVSSYNEQFF. The CDR3 nucleotides read TGTGCCAGCGCGTGGGGGGTTAGCTCCTACAATGAGCAGTTCTTC. The entire variable domain, with the rest obtained from reference TRBV14 and TRBJ2-1, is as follows: EAGVTQFPSHSVIEKGQTVTLRCDPISGHDNLYWYRRVMGKEIKFLLHFVKESKQDESGMPNNRFLAERTGGTYSTLKVQPAELEDSGVYFCASAWGVSSYNEQFFGPGTRLTVL.

This clonotype showed up just a few times. This chain joins TRBV4-1 and TRBJ2-3; 10 bases line up with TRBD2. Germline V lookup: CDR1 MGHRA, CDR2 YSYEKL. This CDR3 region has 18 residues. V lost 0 bases and J lost 1; bases outside the gene matches: 7. CDR3 nucleotide sequence: TGCGCCAGCAGCCAAGACTTCGGGCTAGCGGGGGGCACAGATACGCAGTATTTT. Amino acid sequence: CASSQDFGLAGGTDTQYF.

The sample holds a few counts of this clonotype. The gene calls are TRBV6-1 and TRBJ2-5; 8 bases are a match to TRBD1. The CDR3 length is 15 residues. Germline V CDR1 and CDR2: MNHNS, SASEGT. V gave up 1 base and J gave up 4 bases; unmatched junction bases: 5. The CDR3 is CASSEVGRGLETQYF. DNA for the CDR3: TGTGCCAGCAGTGAAGTCGGCAGGGGGCTAGAGACCCAGTACTTC.